This TCR beta chain is drawn from a study of T cell changes during pregnancy in multiple sclerosis. The method was immunoSEQ multiplex PCR; TCRdb's version includes in-frame clones alone and lacks a portion of them. Of roughly 32,000 clones listed, around 92% were seen once; the top ten hold approximately 4%. In this sample, this clone turned up a few times. The CDR3 loop spans 15 amino acids. The V and J ends lost 0 bases and 0 bases respectively, with 6 bases between them. Germline values: CDR1 GTSNPN, CDR2 SVGIG (reference sequence). This TCR derives from a female donor in good health, enrolled as a control in a pregnancy study. The material was CD8+ T cells from peripheral blood mononuclear cells, obtained in the second trimester of pregnancy. The chain uses TRBV30 and TRBJ2-6, with D perhaps TRBD2 (5 bases). The CDR3 region has the DNA TGTGCCTGGAGTGTACTAGGCTCTGGGGCCAACGTCCTGACTTTC. This sequence encodes CAWSVLGSGANVLTF.